One sample yielded the 25 T cell receptor beta chains listed below, sequenced in a study of T cells in Graves' hyperthyroidism and ophthalmopathy. Amplified TCR beta CDR3 regions derived from RNA transcripts. The primer set for the first-round RT-PCR of the TCR CDR3 was HTBI. TCRdb called the multiplex PCR reads again in MiXCR, with one record for every CDR3 protein. This sample has a few hundred thousand distinct CDR3 sequences, with 14% to 15% found just once. Sequencing was carried out using blood. The receptors originated from a woman aged 40-49 years with Graves' hyperthyroidism that later progressed to Graves' ophthalmopathy.

This clonotype was picked up many times. The chain couples TRBV20-1 to TRBJ2-5; 13 bases are a match to TRBD2. The CDR3 has 14 amino acids. Germline V gene data show CDR1 as DFQATT and CDR2 as SNEGSKA (reference sequence). The CDR3 DNA is TGCAGCCCAGGACTAGCGGGAGTTTCAGAGACCCAGTACTTC. Amino acid sequence: CSPGLAGVSETQYF.

This clonotype was seen a handful of times. The gene calls are TRBV15 and TRBJ1-5, with 7 positions matching TRBD1. V was pared by 8 bases and J by 6 bases, with 10 bases of the junction left unmatched. Per germline, CDR1 LNHNV and CDR2 YYDKDF (reference sequence). The CDR3 is 14 amino acids. The CDR3 sequence is CATRERQGSQPQHF. As DNA, the CDR3 is TGTGCCACCCGCGAGAGACAGGGCAGTCAGCCCCAGCATTTT.

The chain links TRBV18 to TRBJ2-1; D gene uncertain. CDR1 KGHSH and CDR2 LQKENI come from the germline V gene. The CDR3 has 13 amino acids. V dropped 4 bases and J dropped 4 bases, with 8 bases sitting between them. The DNA for the CDR3 is TGTGCCAGCTCACGAGAACGTTACAATGAGCAGTTCTTC. Its protein product is CASSRERYNEQFF.

This clonotype appeared many times. The genes are TRBV12-5 and TRBJ2-3, with 8 bases aligning to TRBD1. Germline V gene sequence: CDR1 LGHNT, CDR2 FRNRAP. There are 15 residues in the CDR3. Trimming removed 1 base from V and 3 bases from J; junction bases left unmatched: 3. The CDR3 protein is CASGLGQGITDTQYF. In nucleotides, the CDR3 is TGTGCTAGTGGTTTGGGACAGGGGATAACAGATACGCAGTATTTT. Combining the CDR3 with reference TRBV12-5 and TRBJ2-3 gives the whole variable domain DARVTQTPRHKVTEMGQEVTMRCQPILGHNTVFWYRQTMMQGLELLAYFRNRAPLDDSGMPKDRFSAEMPDATLATLKIQPSEPRDSAVYFCASGLGQGITDTQYFGPGTRLTVL.

This clonotype was seen at least ten times. V usage is TRBV18 and J usage is TRBJ2-1; 11 nucleotides line up with TRBD2. The CDR3 length is 15 residues. Germline loops: CDR1 KGHSH, CDR2 LQKENI. The V gene end was trimmed by 3 bases and the J gene end by 9 bases; junction bases not matched to a gene: 7. The CDR3 reads CASSPQTSGISEQFF. The CDR3 nucleotides read TGTGCCAGCTCACCTCAGACTAGCGGGATATCTGAGCAGTTCTTC. Full variable domain (rest looked up from reference TRBV18 and TRBJ2-1): NAGVMQNPRHLVRRRGQEARLRCSPMKGHSHVYWYRQLPEEGLKFMVYLQKENIIDESGMPKERFSAEFPKEGPSILRIQQVVRGDSAAYFCASSPQTSGISEQFFGPGTRLTVL.

This clonotype was seen ten or more times. The CDR3 coding sequence is TGTGCCAGCAGCTTAGGACAGGGGATGGAGACCCAGTACTTC. This codes for CASSLGQGMETQYF. The rearrangement uses TRBV11-2 and TRBJ2-5; TRBD1 agrees at 8 bases. The length of the CDR3 is 14 residues. The V gene end was trimmed by 1 base and the J gene end by 5 bases; junction bases not matched to a gene: 3. Germline V CDR1 and CDR2: SGHAT, FQNNGV.

This clonotype showed up many times. V gene TRBV19 combines with J gene TRBJ2-1; 8 nucleotides line up with TRBD2. V gave up 6 bases and J gave up 10 bases; unmatched junction bases: 14. Germline CDR1 reads LNHDA; CDR2 reads SQIVND (reference sequence). This CDR3 comprises 15 residues. As DNA, the CDR3 is TGTGCCAGTAGCAAAAGGACTAGCCGGGCCCTCGAGCAGTTCTTC. Its protein is CASSKRTSRALEQFF.

This clonotype was detected many times. The chain has TRBV11-2 and TRBJ2-1, with D maybe TRBD1 (5 bases). The CDR3 length is 14 residues. Trimming removed 4 bases at V and 2 bases at J, with 9 bases between. CDR1 is SGHAT, CDR2 FQNNGV, per germline. The CDR3: CASSYGHTYNEQFF. CDR3 nucleotide sequence: TGTGCCAGCAGCTACGGACATACCTACAATGAGCAGTTCTTC. Combining the CDR3 with reference TRBV11-2 and TRBJ2-1 gives the whole variable domain EAGVAQSPRYKIIEKRQSVAFWCNPISGHATLYWYQQILGQGPKLLIQFQNNGVVDDSQLPKDRFSAERLKGVDSTLKIQPAKLEDSAVYLCASSYGHTYNEQFFGPGTRLTVL.

Of note for this clonotype: A much larger clone differs from this one at a single base, so this may be a read error. The rearrangement links TRBV16 to TRBJ2-5, with D possibly TRBD2 on 6 matching bases. Germline CDR1 KGHSY, CDR2 FQNENV. V was clipped by 0 bases and J by 9 bases, with 8 bases between them. This CDR3 has 12 residues. The CDR3: CASSQSREAQYF. CDR3 nucleotides: TGTGCCAGCAGCCAATCAAGGGAGGCCCAGTACTTC.

The J gene is TRBJ2-7, the V gene TRBV3-1, with D possibly being TRBD1 (6 bases). This CDR3 comprises 13 residues. Germline CDR1 LGHDT, CDR2 YNNKEL (reference sequence). Trimming cost V 5 bases and J 3 bases, with 11 bases left between them. The CDR3 DNA follows: TGTGCCAGCAGCTTACGACAGGACTACGAGCAGTACTTC. Amino acid sequence: CASSLRQDYEQYF.

This clonotype was seen many times. The J gene is TRBJ2-7, the V gene TRBV10-2, with D possibly matching TRBD2 (5 bases). With 0 bases removed from V and 0 bases from J, the gap between germline ends came to 6 bases. The CDR3 has 14 amino acids. Germline V gene lookup returns CDR1 WSHSY and CDR2 SAAADI. As DNA, the CDR3 is TGCGCCAGCAGTGAGTCTCGGGGCTCCTACGAGCAGTACTTC. Protein product: CASSESRGSYEQYF.

There are many counts of this clonotype. The chain's CDR3 is CAWSPEHTEAFF. The CDR3 nucleotides are TGTGCCTGGAGTCCCGAACACACTGAAGCTTTCTTT. This rearrangement joins TRBV30 to TRBJ1-1; no clear D. V was trimmed by 2 bases and J by 3 bases, leaving 7 bases between them. CDR3 size: 12 residues. Germline V gives CDR1 GTSNPN, CDR2 SVGIG (reference sequence).

The chain employs TRBV20-1 and TRBJ1-6; a possible D gene is TRBD1 (6 bases). CDR1 and CDR2 (germline): DFQATT, SNEGSKA (reference sequence). The ends were cut back, 5 bases at V and 6 bases at J, with 11 bases in the middle. The CDR3 is 13 amino acids. The CDR3 DNA reads as TGCAGTGCTGAGAACAGGGTTAATTCACCCCTCCACTTT. Protein sequence: CSAENRVNSPLHF.

This clonotype occurred many times. The chain is built from TRBV12-3 or TRBV12-4 and TRBJ2-1; maybe TRBD1 (6 bases). V gave up 7 bases and J gave up 6 bases, with 25 bases separating them. There are 17 residues in the CDR3. The CDR3 protein is CASTLVKWSRGINEQFF. CDR3 coding DNA: TGTGCCAGCACCCTAGTTAAGTGGAGCAGGGGAATCAATGAGCAGTTCTTC.

This clonotype has at least ten counts. The chain joins TRBV7-9 to TRBJ2-7; no firm D call. CDR1 SEHNR and CDR2 FQNEAQ come from the germline V gene (reference sequence). The V and J ends lost 0 bases and 6 bases respectively, with 12 bases between them. CDR3 length: 14 residues. The CDR3 reads CASSLAFGAAEQYF. In nucleotides, the CDR3 is TGTGCCAGCAGCTTAGCATTTGGAGCCGCCGAGCAGTACTTC.

This clonotype was recorded many times. CDR3 in amino acids: CASERQGANYGYTF. The CDR3 coding sequence is TGTGCCAGCGAGAGACAGGGGGCCAACTATGGCTACACCTTC. This chain links TRBV6-1 with TRBJ1-2; TRBD1 matches at 10 bases. This CDR3 spans 14 amino acids. V shed 8 bases and J 2 bases; nucleotides not matched to a gene: 5. Germline V gives CDR1 MNHNS, CDR2 SASEGT.

In its sample, this clonotype was seen many times. The chain couples TRBV7-6 to TRBJ2-7, with D possibly being TRBD2 (5 bases). Trimming left V 1 base short and J 5 bases short, with 9 bases between. CDR1 is SGHVS, CDR2 FNYEAQ, per germline. There are 13 residues in the CDR3. The CDR3 region has the DNA TGTGCCAGCAGCTTAGTACTAGGCAACGAGCAGTACTTC. Encoded protein: CASSLVLGNEQYF.

This clonotype was counted ten times or more. The chain recombines TRBV7-2 with TRBJ1-5; 8 bases align to TRBD1. CDR1 SGHTA and CDR2 FQGNSA come from the germline V gene. The CDR3 is 16 amino acids. V lost 5 bases to trimming and J lost 3 bases; unmatched junction nucleotides: 9. The CDR3 nucleotides are TGTGCCAGCAGCCTCAACAGGGGGGGGAACAATCAGCCCCAGCATTTT. Translating it yields CASSLNRGGNNQPQHF.

There are many counts of this clonotype. V and J are TRBV12-3 or TRBV12-4 and TRBJ1-1; D uncertain. Trimming removed 6 bases at V and 0 bases at J, with 11 bases between. The CDR3 sequence is 14 residues long. The CDR3 region is CASRHQLVNTEAFF. For the CDR3, the DNA is TGTGCCAGCAGGCATCAACTGGTGAACACTGAAGCTTTCTTT.

The table lists this clonotype with many counts. This chain uses TRBV25-1 with TRBJ2-3; D may be TRBD1 or TRBD2 (7 bases each). Germline V gives CDR1 MGHDK, CDR2 SYGVNS. The V end was cut by 2 bases, the J end by 2 bases, with 26 bases between. CDR3 length: 20 amino acids. CDR3: CASSEGATGKREWHTDTQYF. The DNA of the CDR3 is TGTGCCAGCAGTGAAGGGGCGACAGGGAAGCGGGAATGGCACACAGATACGCAGTATTTT. The full variable domain, rest sourced from reference TRBV25-1 and TRBJ2-3, is EADIYQTPRYLVIGTGKKITLECSQTMGHDKMYWYQQDPGMELHLIHYSYGVNSTEKGDLSSESTVSRIRTEHFPLTLESARPSHTSQYLCASSEGATGKREWHTDTQYFGPGTRLTVL.

This clonotype was counted ten times or more. The V call is TRBV7-3, the J call TRBJ2-3; 8 bases align to TRBD2. The V gene's germline CDR1 is SGHTA and CDR2 FQGTGA. The trim removed 4 bases at V and 0 bases at J, leaving 3 bases unmatched. This CDR3 spans 15 amino acids. The DNA of the CDR3 is TGTGCCAGCAGCTCGACTAGCGAAAGCACAGATACGCAGTATTTT. This sequence encodes CASSSTSESTDTQYF.

This clonotype was counted at least ten times. The chain recombines TRBV30 with TRBJ2-5; D uncertain. The CDR3 covers 11 residues. The V end lost 3 bases, the J end lost 14 bases, and 16 bases lay between the germline ends. In germline, CDR1 is GTSNPN, CDR2 SVGIG (reference sequence). The chain's CDR3 is CAWRTSRSAYF. As DNA, the CDR3 is TGTGCCTGGAGGACGTCCCGATCGGCTTACTTC.

This clonotype was found many times. This chain uses TRBV5-1 with TRBJ1-4; 7 bases agree with TRBD1. Germline values: CDR1 SGHRS, CDR2 YFSETQ. The CDR3 length is 14 residues. Unmatched junction bases numbered 4, after V lost 3 bases and J lost 5 bases. The CDR3 sequence: CASSWDSGNEKLFF. The DNA for the CDR3 is TGCGCCAGCAGCTGGGACAGCGGAAATGAAAAACTGTTTTTT.

This clonotype was counted many times. The gene calls are TRBV20-1 and TRBJ2-3; D is undetermined. The CDR3 is 13 amino acids. V was cut by 3 bases and J by 6 bases, with 13 bases left in between. Germline lookup yields CDR1 DFQATT and CDR2 SNEGSKA (reference sequence). The CDR3 DNA reads as TGCAGTGCTAGTCGCAGAGCGAGCGATACGCAGTATTTT. Amino acids: CSASRRASDTQYF.

The J gene is TRBJ1-1, the V gene TRBV29-1; 9 bases fit TRBD1. Germline CDR1 reads SQVTM; CDR2 reads ANQGSEA. Unmatched junction bases numbered 11, after V lost 7 bases and J lost 5 bases. The CDR3 runs to 14 residues. The CDR3 reads CSGGTGGEYTEAFF. CDR3 nucleotides: TGCAGCGGAGGAACAGGGGGCGAATATACTGAAGCTTTCTTT.